This TCR beta chain was documented in a study of blood T cell repertoires in COVID-19. The method was immunoSEQ multiplex PCR; TCRdb's version includes in-frame clones alone and lacks a portion of them. The table lists 45,000 to 60,000 clones, 75% to 90% of them singletons, with roughly 15% in the top ten. Germline V gives CDR1 SGHKS, CDR2 YYEKEE (reference sequence). Trimming at V came to 4 bases and at J to 9 bases, leaving 7 bases not matched to a gene. The CDR3 loop spans 15 amino acids. The clonotype was recovered from a human donor in a cohort sampled during active COVID-19. Sequencing input: peripheral blood. The chain combines TRBV5-5 with TRBJ2-1; TRBD2 agrees at 13 bases. This CDR3 is CASSGGLAGVGEQFF. In DNA, the CDR3 is TGTGCCAGCAGCGGCGGACTAGCGGGAGTAGGTGAGCAGTTCTTC. The entire variable domain, with the rest obtained from reference TRBV5-5 and TRBJ2-1, is as follows: DAGVTQSPTHLIKTRGQQVTLRCSPISGHKSVSWYQQVLGQGPQFIFQYYEKEERGRGNFPDRFSARQFPNYSSELNVNALLLGDSALYLCASSGGLAGVGEQFFGPGTRLTVL.